This TCR beta chain originates from a study of blood T cell repertoires in COVID-19. Only in-frame clones appear in the TCRdb table, and some are missing; sequencing was by immunoSEQ multiplex PCR. The sample lists about 190,000 clones, approximately 85% seen once, with 5% to 6.5% in the top ten. The CDR3 loop spans 17 amino acids. V dropped 0 bases and J dropped 0 bases, with 10 bases sitting between them. Per the germline V gene, CDR1 is SGHDT and CDR2 is YYEEEE. The sample comprised peripheral blood. This TCR was sampled from a woman in her seventies with active or convalescent COVID-19. The V call is TRBV5-6, the J call TRBJ2-6; maybe TRBD2 (5 bases). This CDR3 is CASSLVGVPSGANVLTF. Here the CDR3 DNA reads TGTGCCAGCAGCTTGGTCGGGGTTCCCTCTGGGGCCAACGTCCTGACTTTC.